This entry features one T cell receptor beta chain sequence. What it binds is unknown. This entry is derived from a study of T cell responses to AZD1222 COVID-19 vaccine. CDR1 and CDR2 (germline): SGHDN, FVKESK. The ends were cut back, 2 bases at V and 4 bases at J, with 11 bases in the middle. This CDR3 region has 14 residues. Measured with immunoSEQ multiplex PCR; TCRdb has only the in-frame clones, and not every one. This table holds 100,000 to 150,000 clones, more than 70% found once. Study-wide points: Seropositivity was recorded at baseline in only 6 or 7 AZD1222 recipients.

The chain couples TRBV14 to TRBJ1-2; perhaps TRBD1 as D (6 bases). The TCR sequence derives from an adult in good health. The specimen comprised peripheral blood, sampled on day 0 of AZD1222 vaccination. CDR3 region: CASSQWGLGYGYTF. Here the CDR3 DNA reads TGTGCCAGCAGCCAATGGGGGCTCGGCTATGGCTACACCTTC.